The 8 T cell receptor beta chains given below trace back to one sample, sequenced in a study of shared clonotypes between healthy human individuals (TCRdb year 2020). Libraries were built with the immunoSEQ multiplex PCR assay. The clones in this table, taken by TCRdb from immuneACCESS, are in-frame only. Not every clone is retained; where verified, under half of the shortfall comes from an unresolved V gene, and the cause of the rest is unknown. The sample records more than 2 million clones, around 95% of which are singletons. Approximately 1.6% of the sample rests with the top ten. CD8 naive samples consisted of CD45RO-negative cells that were positively selected for CCR7, yielding a CD45RA+CCR7+ population without TemRA cells. Sequencing was performed on naive CD8+ T cells from PBMCs. The label giving this sample's cell subset or site can be read as: CD45RA+CCR7+. Receptors were obtained from a man aged 18 to 30 in good health. Some clones in this sample may be carry-over from other donors' samples.

Details on this clone: Other DNA sequences within the sample encode an identical CDR3. V gene TRBV19 combines with J gene TRBJ2-1; D uncertain. CDR3 size: 13 residues. Trimming removed 3 bases from V and 8 bases from J, with 11 bases in between. Germline-derived CDR1 and CDR2 are LNHDA and SQIVND (reference sequence). The CDR3 nucleotides read TGTGCCAGTAGTATCGGCCGCGGAGATGAGCAGTTCTTC. Protein product: CASSIGRGDEQFF.

The chain combines TRBV5-8 with TRBJ2-1, with D possibly being TRBD1 (5 bases). The V gene's germline CDR1 is SGHTS and CDR2 YDEGEE. This CDR3 has 12 amino acids. Trimming took off 6 bases at V and 6 bases at J, with 10 bases between the two ends. Written as DNA, the CDR3 is TGTGCCAGCATCCAGGGAATCAATGAGCAGTTCTTC. It encodes CASIQGINEQFF.

The V call is TRBV25-1, the J call TRBJ1-1, with D possibly matching TRBD1 (5 bases). CDR1 is MGHDK and CDR2 is SYGVNS in the germline V gene. V lost 1 base to trimming and J lost 8 bases, with 14 bases between them. The CDR3 consists of 14 residues. CDR3 loop: CASSESWGVREAFF. The CDR3 DNA reads TGTGCCAGCAGTGAATCTTGGGGGGTCCGAGAAGCTTTCTTT.

This clone came up once. The rearrangement links TRBV5-3 to TRBJ1-5; D unresolved. Being an ORF, TRBV5-3 has a function that is uncertain. V was clipped by 2 bases and J by 2 bases, with 8 bases between them. The CDR3 consists of 14 residues. The CDR3 nucleotides are TGTGCCAGAAGCTTATTGGGAGGCAATCAGCCCCAGCATTTT. This codes for CARSLLGGNQPQHF.

The chain carries TRBV6-1 and TRBJ2-7; tentatively, D is TRBD1 (6 bases). Germline CDR1 and CDR2: MNHNS and SASEGT. V lost 4 bases to trimming and J lost 0 bases, with 10 bases between them. The CDR3 covers 14 residues. CDR3 nucleotide sequence: TGTGCCAGCAGTGGGGGGCCCGGCTCCTACGAGCAGTACTTC. Translating gives CASSGGPGSYEQYF.

This chain links TRBV18 with TRBJ2-4, with 14 nucleotides matching TRBD2. This CDR3 is 18 amino acids long. Germline CDR1 and CDR2: KGHSH and LQKENI. J was trimmed by 6 bases and V by 0 bases; bases with no gene match: 7. CDR3 residues: CASSPPGLAGVLGNIQYF. As DNA, the CDR3 is TGTGCCAGCTCACCACCGGGACTAGCGGGAGTCCTCGGAAACATTCAGTACTTC.

The chain uses TRBV27 and TRBJ2-7; no definite D call. CDR1 and CDR2 (germline): MNHEY, SMNVEV (reference sequence). The V gene lost 3 bases and the J gene lost 6 bases, with 6 bases spanning the gap. This CDR3 region has 11 residues. In nucleotides, the CDR3 is TGTGCCAGCAGTTTTGAACGCGAGCAGTACTTC. This codes for CASSFEREQYF.

A remark on this clone: This same CDR3 is encoded by further DNA sequences in the sample. The J gene is TRBJ1-5, the V gene TRBV27; 8 bases align to TRBD1. The V and J ends lost 2 bases and 4 bases, in that order; junction bases with no gene match: 1. The V gene's germline CDR1 is MNHEY and CDR2 SMNVEV (reference sequence). The CDR3 has 14 residues. In DNA form, the CDR3 reads TGTGCCAGCAGTTTACAGGGGGCGAATCAGCCCCAGCATTTT. It yields the protein CASSLQGANQPQHF.